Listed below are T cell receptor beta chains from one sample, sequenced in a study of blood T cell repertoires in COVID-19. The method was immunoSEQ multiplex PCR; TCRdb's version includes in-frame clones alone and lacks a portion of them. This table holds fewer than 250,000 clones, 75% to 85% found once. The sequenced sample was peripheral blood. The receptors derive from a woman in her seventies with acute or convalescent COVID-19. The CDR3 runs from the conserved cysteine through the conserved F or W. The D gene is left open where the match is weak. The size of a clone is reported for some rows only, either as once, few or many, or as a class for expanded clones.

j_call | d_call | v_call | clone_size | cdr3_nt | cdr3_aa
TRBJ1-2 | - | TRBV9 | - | TGTGCCAGCAGCCCTTACTCAGGGGAAGGCTACACCTTC | CASSPYSGEGYTF
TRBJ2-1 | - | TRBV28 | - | TGTGCCAGCAGTTCCTCTGGGGGGTCGATTAATGAGCAGTTCTTC | CASSSSGGSINEQFF
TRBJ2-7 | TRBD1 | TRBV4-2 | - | TGTGCCAGCAGCCAAGAATTCCGGGACAGGCGCTACGAGCAGTACTTC | CASSQEFRDRRYEQYF
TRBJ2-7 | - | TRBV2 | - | TGTGCCAGCAGTGTCCATATCGGCGAGCAGTACTTC | CASSVHIGEQYF
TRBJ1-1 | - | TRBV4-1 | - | TGCGCCAGCGGTAGAGGGCTTTACACTGAAGCTTTCTTT | CASGRGLYTEAFF
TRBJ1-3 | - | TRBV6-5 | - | TGTGCCAGCAGTTCGGGGGGCCCTTCCTCTGGAAACACCATATATTTT | CASSSGGPSSGNTIYF
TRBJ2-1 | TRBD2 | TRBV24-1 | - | TGTGCCACCAGCTTAGCGGGGCGTTACAATGAGCAGTTCTTC | CATSLAGRYNEQFF
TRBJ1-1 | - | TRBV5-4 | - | TGTGCCAGCAGCTTGACCGGGATGAACACTGAAGCTTTCTTT | CASSLTGMNTEAFF
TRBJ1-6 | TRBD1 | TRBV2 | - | TGTGCCAGCAGGGACAGGGCTCAAAATCCCCTCCACTTT | CASRDRAQNPLHF
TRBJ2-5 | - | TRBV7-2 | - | TGTGCCAGCGGTCCTACTCAGGGGTCTCAAGAGACCCAGTACTTC | CASGPTQGSQETQYF
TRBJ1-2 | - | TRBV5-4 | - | TGTGCCAGCAGCTTGAGTTTGACGGAGAATTATGGCTACACCTTC | CASSLSLTENYGYTF
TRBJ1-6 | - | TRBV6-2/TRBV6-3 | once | TGTGCCAGCAGTTTGGGGAGGGAACCCCTCCACTTT | CASSLGREPLHF
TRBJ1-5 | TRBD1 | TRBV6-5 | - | TGTGCCAGCAGTTACACAGGGGGACAGCCCCAGCATTTT | CASSYTGGQPQHF
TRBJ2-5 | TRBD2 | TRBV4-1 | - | TGCGCCAGCAGCCAAGTGCGGGCTAGCGGGGGCCAAGAGACCCAGTACTTC | CASSQVRASGGQETQYF
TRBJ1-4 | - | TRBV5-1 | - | TGCGCCAGCAGCCGGGAGGGTCGGGAGGAAAAACTGTTTTTT | CASSREGREEKLFF
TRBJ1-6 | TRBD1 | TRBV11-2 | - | TGTGCCAGCAGCTCCAGACAGGGCTATAATTCACCCCTCCACTTT | CASSSRQGYNSPLHF
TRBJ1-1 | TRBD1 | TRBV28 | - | TGTGCCAGCAGCCCGGGACAGCGAAACACTGAAGCTTTCTTT | CASSPGQRNTEAFF
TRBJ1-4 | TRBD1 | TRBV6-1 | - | TGTGCCAGCAGTGAAAGACAGGGGACGAATGAAAAACTGTTTTTT | CASSERQGTNEKLFF
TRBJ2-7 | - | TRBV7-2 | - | TGTGCCAGCAGGTCCGCCTACGAGCAGTACTTC | CASRSAYEQYF